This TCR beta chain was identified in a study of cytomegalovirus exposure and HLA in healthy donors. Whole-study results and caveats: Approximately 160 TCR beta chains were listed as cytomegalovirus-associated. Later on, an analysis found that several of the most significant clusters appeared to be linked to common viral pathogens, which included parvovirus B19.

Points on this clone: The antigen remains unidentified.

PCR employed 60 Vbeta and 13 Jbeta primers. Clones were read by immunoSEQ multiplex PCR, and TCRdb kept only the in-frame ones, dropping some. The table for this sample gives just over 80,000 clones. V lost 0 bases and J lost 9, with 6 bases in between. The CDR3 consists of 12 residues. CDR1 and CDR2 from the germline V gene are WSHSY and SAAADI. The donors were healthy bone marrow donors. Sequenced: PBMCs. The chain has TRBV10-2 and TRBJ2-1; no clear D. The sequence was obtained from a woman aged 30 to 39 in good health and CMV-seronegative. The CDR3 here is CASSESGPEQFF. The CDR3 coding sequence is TGCGCCAGCAGTGAGTCGGGCCCTGAGCAGTTCTTC.